This is a list of T cell receptor beta chains from one sample in a study of T-cell memory formation after mild COVID-19. Via MiXCR, TCRdb re-called the 5' RACE reads, giving one row per CDR3 protein. The table has roughly 450,000 distinct CDR3 sequences, over 15% seen once. The sequenced sample consisted of PBMCs or a T cell subset sorted from them (not recorded which). The receptors derive from an adult woman who had mild COVID-19 (a few samples of this study predate the infection). Cell type and time point are not known. CDR3s include the opening cysteine and the closing phenylalanine or tryptophan. The D gene is left open where the match is weak. Size is omitted from some rows. Given values are once, few, many or a class for expanded clones.

v_gene	abundance	d_gene	j_gene	CDR3nt	CDR3aa
TRBV15	few	TRBD2	TRBJ2-2	TGTGCCACCAGCAGAGATAGGACTAGCCGCACCGGGGAGCTGTTTTTT	CATSRDRTSRTGELFF
TRBV20-1	-	TRBD2	TRBJ2-5	TGCAGTGCCGTTCATTCTGGTCCAGCGGGAGGGACAAGGGTGGAGACCCAGTACTTC	CSAVHSGPAGGTRVETQYF
TRBV27	few	TRBD1	TRBJ1-5	TGTGCCAGCACCGCCCGGGGACAGGGCTTCCTATTTCAGCCCCAGCATTTT	CASTARGQGFLFQPQHF
TRBV27	-	-	TRBJ1-6	TGTGCCAGCAGCCTCCATCTTGGTGGCTACAATAAGCTGATTTTT	CASSLHLGGYNKLIF
TRBV3-1	few	-	TRBJ2-1	TGTGCCAGCAGCCAAGACGAGGGGCGATACAATGAGCAGTTCTTC	CASSQDEGRYNEQFF
TRBV11-3	-	TRBD1	TRBJ2-1	TGTGCCAGCAGCCCCCGATCCGGACAGGGTGGCCCGGGTGAGCAGTTCTTC	CASSPRSGQGGPGEQFF
TRBV24-1	-	-	TRBJ1-1	TGTGCCACCCTACAATGGAACACTGAAGCTTTCTTT	CATLQWNTEAFF
TRBV4-1	few	-	TRBJ2-5	TGCGCCAGCAGCCAAGAGCCAAGCCAAGAGACCCAGTACTTC	CASSQEPSQETQYF
TRBV6-2/TRBV6-3	few	-	TRBJ1-1	TGTGCCAGCAGCCCTACGTATGGAGGCTCTGAAGCTTTCTTT	CASSPTYGGSEAFF
TRBV20-1	-	TRBD1	TRBJ2-7	TGCAGTGCTAGAGCTTGGGACAGGTCAACCTACGAGCAGTACTTC	CSARAWDRSTYEQYF
TRBV4-1	-	-	TRBJ2-7	TGCGCCAGCAGCCAAGTTTCTACAGGGTCCCCCTACGAGCAGTACTTC	CASSQVSTGSPYEQYF
TRBV9	few	TRBD1	TRBJ2-7	TGTGCCAGCAGCGAGATGGGACAGGGAGTGGACGAGCAGTACTTC	CASSEMGQGVDEQYF
TRBV11-2	-	-	TRBJ2-5	TGTGCCAGCAGCTCCTCCCTAGGAGAGACCCAGTACTTC	CASSSSLGETQYF
TRBV19	few	-	TRBJ2-5	TGTGCCAGTAGTATAGTCCACGCGGCGGGAATTGGACAAGAGACCCAGTACTTC	CASSIVHAAGIGQETQYF
TRBV30	many	-	TRBJ1-2	TGTGCCTGGACCAGTCGGGTGCGGTATGGCTACACCTTC	CAWTSRVRYGYTF
TRBV11-2	-	-	TRBJ2-2	TGTGCCAGCAGCCAAGTTCGGGCCGGGGAGCTGTTTTTT	CASSQVRAGELFF
TRBV24-1	few	-	TRBJ1-1	TGTGCCACCAGTGACGGGGGGAACACTGAAGCTTTCTTT	CATSDGGNTEAFF
TRBV10-3	-	TRBD1	TRBJ2-1	TGTGCCATCAGTGATGGGGGACAGGGTAGCGAGCAGTTCTTC	CAISDGGQGSEQFF
TRBV12-3/TRBV12-4	few	-	TRBJ2-2	TGTGCCAGCAGTTTGGGTTGGGGAGGGAACACCGGGGAGCTGTTTTTT	CASSLGWGGNTGELFF
TRBV14	few	-	TRBJ2-2	TGTGCCAGCAGCCCCCTTGGGGGGTACACCGGGGAGCTGTTTTTT	CASSPLGGYTGELFF
TRBV10-3	-	TRBD1	TRBJ1-4	TGTGCCATCAGTGAGTCGGCAGGGGGCAGTGAAAAACTGTTTTTT	CAISESAGGSEKLFF
TRBV7-9	-	TRBD1	TRBJ2-1	TGTGCCAGCACCTCGACAGGGTCCCTCCTCCTGGATGAGCAGTTCTTC	CASTSTGSLLLDEQFF
TRBV20-1	few	-	TRBJ2-1	TGCAGTGCTAGCGTCGGACTTGGCTCCTACAATGAGCAGTTCTTC	CSASVGLGSYNEQFF
TRBV27	few	TRBD2	TRBJ2-5	TGTGCCAGCAACCACGGGACTAGCGGGGTAGAGACCCAGTACTTC	CASNHGTSGVETQYF
TRBV7-3	-	-	TRBJ2-2	TGTGCCAGCAGCTTTGAGTGGGGGGAGCTGTTTTTT	CASSFEWGELFF
TRBV12-3/TRBV12-4	few	-	TRBJ1-5	TGTGCCAGCAGTTTATCGTCGGGAGCCCAGCATTTT	CASSLSSGAQHF
TRBV3-1	-	TRBD2	TRBJ2-7	TGTGCCAGCAGCCAAGCGGGACTATTCTACGAGCAGTACTTC	CASSQAGLFYEQYF
TRBV24-1	-	TRBD2	TRBJ2-7	TGTGCCACCAGTGATCCCGGGACTAGCGGGAGCAACGAGCAGTACTTC	CATSDPGTSGSNEQYF
TRBV20-1	few	-	TRBJ1-1	TGCAGTGCTAGAGATCCGAAGGGGGGCACTGAAGCTTTCTTT	CSARDPKGGTEAFF
TRBV5-1	few	TRBD1	TRBJ1-1	TGCGCCAGCAGCTTGGTGGGACAGGAGGTTTTCTTT	CASSLVGQEVFF
TRBV5-4	once	TRBD1	TRBJ2-3	TGTGCCAGCAGCTGGGACTCCGGGACAGGGGGCGCATATACGCAGTATTTT	CASSWDSGTGGAYTQYF
TRBV7-2	few	-	TRBJ2-7	TGTGCCAGCAGCCCGGAATCCGGACGGATCTACGAGCAGTACTTC	CASSPESGRIYEQYF
TRBV6-5	few	TRBD2	TRBJ2-3	TGTGCCAGCAGTTACTGGGGGGGGAGCACAGATACGCAGTATTTT	CASSYWGGSTDTQYF
TRBV20-1	-	-	TRBJ2-3	TGCAGTGCTAGCCGGGACACAGGAGTTAGTGGTACGCAGTATTTT	CSASRDTGVSGTQYF
TRBV7-9	-	-	TRBJ1-4	TGTGCCAGCAGCTTGCCAGCTGAAAAACTGTTTTTT	CASSLPAEKLFF
TRBV7-9	-	-	TRBJ2-1	TGTGCCAGCAGCTTAGTTTCGGCGAATGAGCAGTTCTTC	CASSLVSANEQFF
TRBV29-1	-	TRBD2	TRBJ2-7	TGCAGCGTTGAGACTAGCGGGCGCTACGAGCAGTACTTC	CSVETSGRYEQYF